The 20 T cell receptor beta chains reported below all come from one sample, sequenced in a study of blood T cell repertoires in COVID-19. Clones were read by immunoSEQ multiplex PCR, and TCRdb kept only the in-frame ones, dropping some. The table shows more than 120,000 clones, with around 88% occurring only once. Specimen: peripheral blood. The receptors stem from a human donor in a cohort sampled during active COVID-19.

The V call is TRBV5-4, the J call TRBJ1-4; D gene ambiguous. The germline V gene encodes CDR1 SGHNT and CDR2 YYREEE (reference sequence). Trimming removed 1 base at V and 2 bases at J, with 6 bases between. CDR3 length: 14 amino acids. This chain's CDR3 is CASSLLPTNEKLFF. For the CDR3, the DNA is TGTGCCAGCAGCTTGCTCCCGACTAATGAAAAACTGTTTTTT.

The V gene is TRBV5-1, the J gene TRBJ2-7; 7 bases agree with TRBD2. V gave up 3 bases and J gave up 2 bases; unmatched junction bases: 5. There are 14 residues in the CDR3. Germline CDR1 is SGHRS and CDR2 is YFSETQ. CDR3 protein: CASSYSSGTYEQYF. CDR3 in DNA: TGCGCCAGCAGCTACTCTAGCGGTACCTACGAGCAGTACTTC.

The rearrangement uses TRBV4-2 and TRBJ2-7; the match to TRBD1 covers 7 bases. The J segment lost 6 bases and the V segment lost 2 bases, leaving 10 bases of the junction unmatched. This CDR3 spans 15 amino acids. Germline V gene data show CDR1 as LGHNA and CDR2 as YNFKEQ. The CDR3 region is CASSQFSLTGIEQYF. Written as DNA, the CDR3 is TGTGCCAGCAGCCAATTTTCCCTGACAGGGATCGAGCAGTACTTC.

The V gene is TRBV4-2, the J gene TRBJ2-2; weak D call: TRBD2 (6 bases). The V end lost 0 bases, the J end lost 1 base, and 9 bases lay between the germline ends. In germline, CDR1 is LGHNA, CDR2 YNFKEQ. This CDR3 has 16 amino acids. The CDR3 sequence is CASSQDGGRNTGELFF. For the CDR3, the DNA is TGTGCCAGCAGCCAAGATGGGGGGAGGAACACCGGGGAGCTGTTTTTT.

V usage is TRBV14 and J usage is TRBJ2-7, with 9 bases identical to TRBD2. Germline loops: CDR1 SGHDN, CDR2 FVKESK. V lost 1 base to trimming and J lost 3 bases; unmatched junction nucleotides: 4. CDR3 length equals 15 residues. Here the CDR3 reads CASSQGTSVGYEQYF. In DNA, the CDR3 is TGTGCCAGCAGCCAAGGGACTAGCGTTGGCTACGAGCAGTACTTC. Drawing the rest from reference TRBV14 and TRBJ2-7, the complete variable domain is EAGVTQFPSHSVIEKGQTVTLRCDPISGHDNLYWYRRVMGKEIKFLLHFVKESKQDESGMPNNRFLAERTGGTYSTLKVQPAELEDSGVYFCASSQGTSVGYEQYFGPGTRLTVT.

The rearrangement uses TRBV6-6 and TRBJ1-2, with 11 bases that match TRBD1. Losses at the gene ends were 5 bases for V and 7 bases for J; bases not matched to a gene: 15. The CDR3 has 17 residues. CDR1 is MNHNY and CDR2 is SVGAGI in the germline V gene (reference sequence). The CDR3 DNA follows: TGTGCCAGCAGTCTGGGGGCAGCAGGGACAGGGGGTCTTGGCTACACCTTC. It encodes CASSLGAAGTGGLGYTF.

This sequence joins TRBV7-2 and TRBJ2-7; D unclear. CDR1 and CDR2 (germline): SGHTA, FQGNSA. The CDR3 runs 16 residues. The V and J ends lost 3 bases and 3 bases respectively, with 18 bases between them. The CDR3 sequence: CASSLGPRGTRYEQYF. DNA for the CDR3: TGTGCCAGCAGCTTGGGTCCGCGCGGTACTCGCTACGAGCAGTACTTC.

The rearrangement links TRBV9 to TRBJ2-7; 8 positions agree with TRBD1. Germline loops: CDR1 SGDLS, CDR2 YYNGEE. Trimming removed 7 bases from V and 6 bases from J; junction bases left unmatched: 6. The CDR3 spans 12 residues. The CDR3 loop is CASGQGAGEQYF. The DNA for the CDR3 is TGTGCCAGCGGACAGGGAGCCGGCGAGCAGTACTTC.

This sequence joins TRBV11-2 and TRBJ2-7; D is unclear. Germline assignment: CDR1 SGHAT and CDR2 FQNNGV. Trimming took 6 bases from V and 1 from J, leaving 7 bases between them. This CDR3 has 12 amino acids. The CDR3 is CASSTQSYEQYF. The CDR3 nucleotides read TGTGCCAGCAGTACACAGTCCTACGAGCAGTACTTC.

The chain recombines TRBV5-1 with TRBJ2-1; no reliable D call. Per the germline V gene, CDR1 is SGHRS and CDR2 is YFSETQ. V was trimmed by 1 base and J by 6 bases, leaving 17 bases between them. CDR3 length: 16 amino acids. CDR3 protein: CASSLLAVAPGNEQFF. CDR3 in DNA: TGCGCCAGCAGCTTGCTGGCAGTGGCTCCTGGCAATGAGCAGTTCTTC.

The chain links TRBV19 to TRBJ1-2, with a tentative D call TRBD1 (6 bases). CDR3 length equals 13 residues. V lost 5 bases to trimming and J lost 5 bases, with 12 bases between them. Germline V gives CDR1 LNHDA, CDR2 SQIVND (reference sequence). The CDR3 loop reads CASSVTGNYGYTF. The CDR3 DNA follows: TGTGCCAGTAGTGTAACAGGGAATTATGGCTACACCTTC.

The chain links TRBV9 to TRBJ2-7, with D tentatively TRBD2 (6 bases). Per the germline V gene, CDR1 is SGDLS and CDR2 is YYNGEE. This CDR3 is built from 15 residues. V lost 4 bases, J lost 1 base, and 15 bases lay in between. In nucleotides, the CDR3 is TGTGCCAGCAGCCCGTCCCGGGACTGGTCCTACGAGCAGTACTTC. Translation gives CASSPSRDWSYEQYF.

The CDR3 here is CASSQSETGNTGELFF. CDR3 coding DNA: TGCGCCAGCAGTCAATCGGAGACAGGAAACACCGGGGAGCTGTTTTTT. This chain connects TRBV23-1 to TRBJ2-2; perhaps TRBD1 as D (6 bases). TRBV23-1 is given ORF status, its function remaining uncertain. The CDR3 sequence is 16 residues long. Trimming stripped 0 bases from V and 2 bases from J, with 10 bases between.

The chain couples TRBV5-1 to TRBJ2-3, with 9 bases identical to TRBD2. CDR1 SGHRS and CDR2 YFSETQ come from the germline V gene. Trimming at V came to 0 bases and at J to 4 bases, leaving 9 bases not matched to a gene. This CDR3 contains 17 residues. The DNA for the CDR3 is TGCGCCAGCAGCTTGGGTGTTAGCGGGGGCCGATCAGATACGCAGTATTTT. Its protein product is CASSLGVSGGRSDTQYF.

V usage is TRBV9 and J usage is TRBJ2-5, with 10 nucleotides matching TRBD2. J lost 3 bases, V lost 4 bases, and 6 bases had no gene match. Germline V lookup: CDR1 SGDLS, CDR2 YYNGEE. The CDR3 runs to 15 residues. The CDR3 DNA follows: TGTGCCAGCAGCTTAGCGGGGGGTCTTAAAGAGACCCAGTACTTC. Its protein is CASSLAGGLKETQYF.

The CDR3 DNA is TGTGCCAGCAGGTCCACAGGGGTGCGAGGAAACATTCAGTACTTC. The encoded protein is CASRSTGVRGNIQYF. The chain employs TRBV6-5 and TRBJ2-4, with 7 nucleotides matching TRBD1. This CDR3 has 15 residues. With 6 bases clipped from V and 6 bases from J, the junction kept 11 bases outside the gene matches. CDR1 is MNHEY, CDR2 SVGAGI, per germline.

The genes are TRBV5-5 and TRBJ1-4; D remains ambiguous. Germline CDR1 and CDR2: SGHKS and YYEKEE (reference sequence). This CDR3 comprises 15 residues. Trimming took off 4 bases at V and 0 bases at J, with 10 bases between the two ends. CDR3 region: CASSRGDATNEKLFF. Written as DNA, the CDR3 is TGTGCCAGCAGCCGGGGTGACGCAACTAATGAAAAACTGTTTTTT. The complete variable domain, with remaining parts taken from reference TRBV5-5 and TRBJ1-4, reads DAGVTQSPTHLIKTRGQQVTLRCSPISGHKSVSWYQQVLGQGPQFIFQYYEKEERGRGNFPDRFSARQFPNYSSELNVNALLLGDSALYLCASSRGDATNEKLFFGSGTQLSVL.

The chain joins TRBV5-1 to TRBJ2-7, with a weak D call TRBD2 (5 bases). Trimming took off 4 bases at V and 1 base at J, with 9 bases between the two ends. Germline V gives CDR1 SGHRS, CDR2 YFSETQ. The CDR3 sequence is 13 residues long. As DNA, the CDR3 is TGCGCCAGCAGCCACCCGGGGTCCTACGAGCAGTACTTC. This translates into CASSHPGSYEQYF.

The CDR3 reads CASSPRGRDQPQHF. CDR3 DNA: TGTGCCAGCAGCCCCAGGGGGCGCGATCAGCCCCAGCATTTT. The genes are TRBV4-2 and TRBJ1-5, with TRBD1 matching 8 bases. The CDR3 has 14 amino acids. Germline V gene data show CDR1 as LGHNA and CDR2 as YNFKEQ. V shed 4 bases, J shed 5 bases, and the junction held 4 bases outside the gene matches.

This chain uses TRBV20-1 with TRBJ2-7, with D uncertain. The V gene lost 3 bases and the J gene lost 3 bases, with 15 bases spanning the gap. The length of the CDR3 is 14 residues. Germline V gene sequence: CDR1 DFQATT, CDR2 SNEGSKA (reference sequence). The CDR3 coding sequence is TGCAGTGCTAGTGAGTACTCAGGCTACTACGAGCAGTACTTC. Translated: CSASEYSGYYEQYF.